This T cell receptor beta chain was profiled in a study of identical twins. Study results and limitations: Fewer insertions were carried by abundant cord blood beta clonotypes, but none was seen in memory repertoires. It was out-of-frame TCR alpha sharing in monozygotic twins that models underestimated. Twin-shared out-of-frame alpha sequences were enriched for low generation probability.

The CDR3 consists of 11 residues. CDR1 LGHDT and CDR2 YNNKEL come from the germline V gene (reference sequence). V was pared by 1 base and J by 14 bases, with 11 bases between. This clonotype showed up just a few times. Its antigen is not known. cDNA carried unique molecular identifiers, and a universal primer site was added by template switching. TCRdb used MiXCR to reprocess the 5' RACE reads, holding one entry per CDR3 protein. The table has about 240,000 distinct CDR3 sequences, about 10% seen once. The source of this sequence is a man aged 45-60 years in good health. The specimen sequenced was memory T cells sorted from blood. The chain has TRBV3-1 and TRBJ1-2, with D unresolved. CDR3 in DNA: TGTGCCAGCAGCCAAGTTGGGGAGGAAACCTTC. Encoded protein: CASSQVGEETF.